These 32 T cell receptor beta chains came from one sample sequenced in a study of cytomegalovirus exposure and HLA in healthy donors. The study ran its PCR with 60 Vbeta and 13 Jbeta primers. Produced via immunoSEQ multiplex PCR; TCRdb's table is partial and in-frame only. The table records roughly 86,000 clones, 60% to 80% of them present only once. Sequences were obtained from PBMCs. The receptors shown here come from a female donor in good health and CMV-seronegative.

The chain links TRBV5-6 to TRBJ2-2, with D perhaps matching TRBD2 (6 bases). V was cut by 1 base and J by 1 base, with 8 bases left in between. CDR1 and CDR2 from the germline V gene are SGHDT and YYEEEE. This CDR3 has 15 amino acids. The CDR3 nucleotides read TGTGCCAGCAGCTTGCCTAGCGTGAACACCGGGGAGCTGTTTTTT. This gives the protein CASSLPSVNTGELFF. Using reference TRBV5-6 and TRBJ2-2 for the parts outside the CDR3, the full variable domain is DAGVTQSPTHLIKTRGQQVTLRCSPKSGHDTVSWYQQALGQGPQFIFQYYEEEERQRGNFPDRFSGHQFPNYSSELNVNALLLGDSALYLCASSLPSVNTGELFFGEGSRLTVL.

The genes are TRBV7-3 and TRBJ2-5; TRBD2 aligns across 10 bases. The trim removed 5 bases at V and 1 base at J, leaving 4 bases unmatched. The germline V gene encodes CDR1 SGHTA and CDR2 FQGTGA. CDR3 length equals 15 residues. The CDR3 reads CASSPGLASQETQYF. For the CDR3, the DNA is TGTGCCAGCAGCCCGGGACTAGCGTCCCAAGAGACCCAGTACTTC.

This chain joins TRBV6-1 and TRBJ1-6; maybe TRBD1 (5 bases). The V end was cut by 4 bases, the J end by 0 bases, with 10 bases between. CDR3 size: 16 residues. Germline assignment: CDR1 MNHNS and CDR2 SASEGT. The CDR3 DNA is TGTGCCAGCAGTGGACACAGGAGCTCCTATAATTCACCCCTCCACTTT. Protein sequence: CASSGHRSSYNSPLHF.

V is TRBV27 and J is TRBJ1-2; 8 nucleotides agree with TRBD1. The CDR3 runs to 16 residues. Trimming took 7 bases from V and 4 from J; bases not matched to a gene: 14. CDR1 is MNHEY and CDR2 is SMNVEV in the germline V gene (reference sequence). The CDR3 region has the DNA TGTGCCAGCACCCCTGACGCCGGGACAGGCGTCTATGGCTACACCTTC. Its translation: CASTPDAGTGVYGYTF.

This chain links TRBV28 with TRBJ2-5; 9 bases map to TRBD1. From germline, CDR1 is MDHEN and CDR2 SYDVKM. J gave up 5 bases and V 6 bases, and 13 bases lay outside the gene matches. The CDR3 covers 16 residues. The CDR3 nucleotides read TGTGCCAGCAGAGCCAGAGAGGGACAGGGAAGCGAGACCCAGTACTTC. This gives the protein CASRAREGQGSETQYF.

The chain couples TRBV6-6 to TRBJ2-7; 9 bases align to TRBD1. The CDR3 sequence is 15 residues long. Trimming took 5 bases from V and 2 from J; bases not matched to a gene: 7. Germline lookup yields CDR1 MNHNY and CDR2 SVGAGI (reference sequence). This chain's CDR3 is CASSARDRAPYEQYF. The CDR3 nucleotides read TGTGCCAGCAGTGCGCGGGACAGGGCGCCCTACGAGCAGTACTTC.

The V gene is TRBV7-2, the J gene TRBJ1-1; 9 positions agree with TRBD1. With 0 bases clipped from V and 5 bases from J, the junction kept 13 bases outside the gene matches. Germline CDR1 is SGHTA and CDR2 is FQGNSA. The CDR3 has 18 residues. The CDR3 spells CASSLASGVGQGRTEAFF. The CDR3 DNA is TGTGCCAGCAGCTTAGCGTCTGGTGTTGGACAGGGGAGGACTGAAGCTTTCTTT.

This clone was detected only once. This sequence joins TRBV2 and TRBJ1-1; D call uncertain. The CDR3 length is 13 residues. Deletions cut 3 bases from V and 4 bases from J, with 9 bases between. Germline CDR1 SNHLY, CDR2 FYNNEI. The CDR3 reads CASSENGGTEAFF. In nucleotides, the CDR3 is TGTGCCAGCAGTGAGAACGGCGGCACTGAAGCTTTCTTT.

This CDR3 is CASSFQQGTLLAFF. CDR3 bases: TGTGCCAGCAGCTTTCAACAGGGGACCCTGTTGGCTTTCTTT. V and J are TRBV5-5 and TRBJ1-1; 7 nucleotides match TRBD1. The CDR3 extends over 14 amino acids. The V gene's germline CDR1 is SGHKS and CDR2 YYEKEE (reference sequence). J was trimmed by 11 bases and V by 2 bases; bases with no gene match: 12. The full variable domain, its missing parts supplied by reference TRBV5-5 and TRBJ1-1, is DAGVTQSPTHLIKTRGQQVTLRCSPISGHKSVSWYQQVLGQGPQFIFQYYEKEERGRGNFPDRFSARQFPNYSSELNVNALLLGDSALYLCASSFQQGTLLAFFGQGTRLTVV.

The chain links TRBV6-5 to TRBJ2-7; D perhaps matches TRBD1 (6 bases). The CDR3 covers 14 residues. V dropped 0 bases and J dropped 6 bases, with 12 bases sitting between them. From germline, CDR1 is MNHEY and CDR2 SVGAGI. CDR3 residues: CASSYSGTPLEQYF. As DNA, the CDR3 is TGTGCCAGCAGTTACTCAGGGACACCTCTCGAGCAGTACTTC.

The chain employs TRBV2 and TRBJ1-2; 8 bases align to TRBD1. Germline-derived CDR1 and CDR2 are SNHLY and FYNNEI. Losses at the gene ends were 5 bases for V and 2 bases for J; bases not matched to a gene: 7. The CDR3 loop spans 15 amino acids. The CDR3 spells CASSPGQGGNYGYTF. CDR3 DNA sequence: TGTGCCAGCAGTCCTGGACAGGGAGGGAACTATGGCTACACCTTC.

This chain connects TRBV19 to TRBJ1-1, with D possibly TRBD1 on 6 matching bases. Looked up from germline, CDR1 is LNHDA and CDR2 is SQIVND (reference sequence). The CDR3 spans 14 residues. V was pared by 10 bases and J by 1 base, with 16 bases between. CDR3 sequence: CATQKGGPNTEAFF. The CDR3 DNA is TGTGCCACCCAGAAAGGGGGACCGAACACTGAAGCTTTCTTT.

V and J are TRBV2 and TRBJ1-2, with a possible D match to TRBD1 (5 bases). CDR3 length equals 14 residues. The germline gives CDR1 SNHLY, CDR2 FYNNEI. Deletions cut 4 bases from V and 0 bases from J, with 9 bases between. The CDR3 nucleotides are TGTGCCAGCAGTGGACAGCTCTCTAACTATGGCTACACCTTC. Amino acids: CASSGQLSNYGYTF.

This clone has more than one count but fewer than ten. The chain combines TRBV6-6 with TRBJ1-1; no definite D call. CDR3 length: 15 amino acids. Germline CDR1 reads MNHNY; CDR2 reads SVGAGI (reference sequence). V was cut by 6 bases and J by 1 base, with 15 bases left in between. The CDR3 here is CASREISSENTEAFF. The CDR3 nucleotides are TGTGCCAGCAGGGAGATCTCGTCGGAGAACACTGAAGCTTTCTTT.

This chain links TRBV30 with TRBJ1-1; 9 nucleotides agree with TRBD1. This CDR3 spans 16 amino acids. J lost 2 bases, V lost 2 bases, and 9 bases had no gene match. Germline values: CDR1 GTSNPN, CDR2 SVGIG (reference sequence). The CDR3 here is CAWSRDRASGNTEAFF. The CDR3 DNA reads as TGTGCCTGGAGTCGGGACAGGGCGTCAGGTAACACTGAAGCTTTCTTT.

The chain joins TRBV14 to TRBJ1-1, with a possible D match to TRBD1 (6 bases). CDR1 and CDR2 from the germline V gene are SGHDN and FVKESK. The CDR3 totals 15 residues. Trimming took 1 base from V and 1 from J, leaving 10 bases between them. CDR3 bases: TGTGCCAGCAGCCAAGGGCCAGGGGAGAACACTGAAGCTTTCTTT. This translates into CASSQGPGENTEAFF.

The V and J genes are TRBV5-6 and TRBJ1-1; 10 bases line up with TRBD1. The CDR3 is 13 residues long. V lost 4 bases, J lost 4 bases, and 1 base stayed unmatched. Germline V gives CDR1 SGHDT, CDR2 YYEEEE. CDR3 DNA sequence: TGTGCCAGCAGCCGGGACAGGGGCACTGAAGCTTTCTTT. Translation gives CASSRDRGTEAFF.

The chain employs TRBV7-2 and TRBJ1-1; weak D call: TRBD1 (6 bases). Between the trimmed V and J ends, which lost 5 bases and 0 bases, there was a span of 16 bases. The CDR3 has 16 amino acids. Germline values: CDR1 SGHTA, CDR2 FQGNSA. The CDR3 spells CASSIRQEGLNTEAFF. For the CDR3, the DNA is TGTGCCAGCAGCATCCGACAGGAAGGTTTGAACACTGAAGCTTTCTTT. The whole variable domain, filled in from reference TRBV7-2 and TRBJ1-1, reads GAGVSQSPSNKVTEKGKDVELRCDPISGHTALYWYRQSLGQGLEFLIYFQGNSAPDKSGLPSDRFSAERTGGSVSTLTIQRTQQEDSAVYLCASSIRQEGLNTEAFFGQGTRLTVV.

The chain is built from TRBV6-1 and TRBJ2-7, with D maybe TRBD2 (5 bases). This CDR3 is built from 13 residues. V lost 8 bases to trimming and J lost 4 bases, with 15 bases between them. CDR1 is MNHNS and CDR2 is SASEGT in the germline V gene. Here the CDR3 DNA reads TGTGCCAGCTGCCCCGGGGTTGGTTACGAGCAGTACTTC. It encodes CASCPGVGYEQYF.

This clone was seen once. The chain carries TRBV7-9 and TRBJ2-7, with a possible D match to TRBD2 (6 bases). The V end lost 1 base, the J end lost 0 bases, and 13 bases lay between the germline ends. The CDR3 has 16 residues. Per germline, CDR1 SEHNR and CDR2 FQNEAQ (reference sequence). CDR3 residues: CASSLGGVRNSYEQYF. The CDR3 DNA follows: TGTGCCAGCAGCTTAGGGGGGGTACGGAACTCCTACGAGCAGTACTTC.

The genes are TRBV7-9 and TRBJ1-1; D is unresolved. The CDR3 runs 14 residues. The germline gives CDR1 SEHNR, CDR2 FQNEAQ (reference sequence). V shed 5 bases and J shed 10 bases, with 20 bases lying between them. The CDR3 bases are TGTGCCAGCAGCCCCCTCGAGCAGAGGAGGGTAGCTTTCTTT. Its translation: CASSPLEQRRVAFF.

This chain connects TRBV30 to TRBJ1-2, with D possibly matching TRBD1 (6 bases). The CDR3 runs to 13 residues. The V end lost 3 bases, the J end lost 8 bases, and 16 bases lay between the germline ends. From germline, CDR1 is GTSNPN and CDR2 SVGIG (reference sequence). CDR3 DNA sequence: TGTGCCTGGAGCCGAGGGGGGGACACAGGCTACACCTTC. Protein: CAWSRGGDTGYTF.

The rearrangement uses TRBV5-1 and TRBJ2-7; TRBD1 aligns across 8 bases. V was clipped by 3 bases and J by 4 bases; unmatched bases: 15. Germline CDR1 SGHRS, CDR2 YFSETQ. CDR3 size: 17 residues. This CDR3 reads CASSWGNSPGGGYEQYF. CDR3 nucleotides: TGCGCCAGCAGCTGGGGAAATTCCCCAGGGGGCGGATACGAGCAGTACTTC. Based on the CDR3 plus reference TRBV5-1 and TRBJ2-7, the full variable domain is KAGVTQTPRYLIKTRGQQVTLSCSPISGHRSVSWYQQTPGQGLQFLFEYFSETQRNKGNFPGRFSGRQFSNSRSEMNVSTLELGDSALYLCASSWGNSPGGGYEQYFGPGTRLTVT.

This chain joins TRBV5-4 and TRBJ1-1; possibly TRBD1 for D (6 bases). The germline V and J ends were trimmed by 3 bases and 0 bases, with 15 bases remaining between them. Germline assignment: CDR1 SGHNT and CDR2 YYREEE (reference sequence). The CDR3 runs to 16 residues. The CDR3 bases are TGTGCCAGCAGCTCAGCGGGAGGGGGGGTGAACACTGAAGCTTTCTTT. Its protein is CASSSAGGGVNTEAFF. Variable domain in full (rest from reference TRBV5-4 and TRBJ1-1): ETGVTQSPTHLIKTRGQQVTLRCSSQSGHNTVSWYQQALGQGPQFIFQYYREEENGRGNFPPRFSGLQFPNYSSELNVNALELDDSALYLCASSSAGGGVNTEAFFGQGTRLTVV.

J is TRBJ2-7 and V is TRBV15, with 8 bases matching TRBD1. The CDR3 loop spans 14 amino acids. CDR1 and CDR2 (germline): LNHNV, YYDKDF (reference sequence). The V and J ends lost 1 base and 6 bases, in that order; junction bases with no gene match: 5. The CDR3 DNA follows: TGTGCCACCAGCAGAGGGGACAGGAATGGCGAGCAGTACTTC. Translation gives CATSRGDRNGEQYF.

For the CDR3, the DNA is TGTGCCAGCAGCTTGGCCCTACAACGCGGGGGCAAATACAATGAGCAGTTCTTC. As protein: CASSLALQRGGKYNEQFF. The genes are TRBV5-6 and TRBJ2-1, with D perhaps matching TRBD2 (7 bases). The CDR3 is 18 residues long. The V gene lost 0 bases and the J gene lost 4 bases, with 20 bases spanning the gap. CDR1 and CDR2 (germline): SGHDT, YYEEEE.

This clone came up a few times. CDR3 sequence reads: CASSLRAAGELFF. As DNA, the CDR3 is TGTGCCAGCAGCTTGCGTGCAGCCGGGGAGCTGTTTTTT. The V and J genes are TRBV5-8 and TRBJ2-2; D gene uncertain. CDR1 is SGHTS, CDR2 YDEGEE, per germline. The CDR3 is made up of 13 amino acids. The ends were cut back, 1 base at V and 6 bases at J, with 7 bases in the middle.

The count of this clone is one. This chain uses TRBV19 with TRBJ1-1; D is unclear. The CDR3 is 12 residues long. The germline CDR1 and CDR2 sequences are LNHDA and SQIVND (reference sequence). V lost 6 bases and J 2 bases, leaving 7 bases between the germline ends. For the CDR3, the DNA is TGTGCCAGTAGGAGCTATAACACTGAAGCTTTCTTT. It is translated as CASRSYNTEAFF.

This rearrangement joins TRBV29-1 to TRBJ2-2; D perhaps matches TRBD1 (5 bases). Germline V gene data show CDR1 as SQVTM and CDR2 as ANQGSEA. The CDR3 has 13 residues. With 7 bases removed from V and 6 bases from J, the gap between germline ends came to 15 bases. The CDR3 loop reads CSGQTAAAGELFF. The CDR3 DNA reads as TGCAGCGGACAGACAGCCGCAGCCGGGGAGCTGTTTTTT.

This clone turned up a few times. This sequence joins TRBV18 and TRBJ2-7; the match to TRBD1 covers 8 bases. The germline CDR1 and CDR2 sequences are KGHSH and LQKENI. Trimming removed 4 bases from V and 0 bases from J; junction bases left unmatched: 11. The CDR3 sequence is 17 residues long. CDR3 sequence (DNA): TGTGCCAGCTCACTACTATCGACAGGGGTCCCCTCCTACGAGCAGTACTTC. Protein sequence: CASSLLSTGVPSYEQYF.

The genes are TRBV25-1 and TRBJ1-4; weak D call: TRBD1 (6 bases). V was shortened by 6 bases and J by 1 base, with 9 bases between the two germline ends. The CDR3 is made up of 14 amino acids. Germline CDR1 and CDR2: MGHDK and SYGVNS. CDR3 region: CASRGAGTNEKLFF. Written as DNA, the CDR3 is TGTGCCAGCAGGGGGGCGGGAACTAATGAAAAACTGTTTTTT.

V is TRBV28 and J is TRBJ1-2; D gene uncertain. Between the trimmed V and J ends, which lost 3 bases and 5 bases, there was a span of 7 bases. CDR3 length: 12 residues. Germline CDR1 is MDHEN and CDR2 is SYDVKM. Here the CDR3 reads CASSFEGYGYTF. For the CDR3, the DNA is TGTGCCAGCAGTTTTGAGGGATATGGCTACACCTTC.